Following are 25 T cell receptor beta chains from one sample sequenced in a study of T cell responses to AZD1222 COVID-19 vaccine. TCRdb keeps only in-frame clones here, not all; method: immunoSEQ multiplex PCR. This sample has 140,000 to 150,000 clones, with roughly 90% found just once. Material: peripheral blood, obtained 28 days after the second AZD1222 dose. The receptors were sampled from an adult who received the AZD1222 COVID-19 vaccine.

This clone was seen a single time. V usage is TRBV11-2 and J usage is TRBJ2-7, with D perhaps matching TRBD2 (7 bases). The CDR3 is 15 amino acids. The germline V and J ends were trimmed by 5 bases and 4 bases, with 18 bases remaining between them. Germline values: CDR1 SGHAT, CDR2 FQNNGV. The CDR3 sequence: CASSARGPREYEQYF. CDR3 bases: TGTGCCAGCAGCGCCAGGGGTCCGCGGGAGTACGAGCAGTACTTC.

The V call is TRBV6-5, the J call TRBJ1-5; possible D gene TRBD1, 6 bases. Trimming stripped 0 bases from V and 2 bases from J, with 11 bases between. This CDR3 contains 16 residues. The V gene's germline CDR1 is MNHEY and CDR2 SVGAGI. CDR3 sequence reads: CASSYSGGDGNQPQHF. CDR3 nucleotides: TGTGCCAGCAGTTACTCGGGGGGCGACGGCAATCAGCCCCAGCATTTT.

The V call is TRBV3-1 (or the pseudogene TRBV3-2), the J call TRBJ2-3, with 8 positions matching TRBD2. J was trimmed by 2 bases and V by 2 bases; bases with no gene match: 9. This CDR3 contains 17 residues. The germline CDR1 and CDR2 sequences are LGHDT and YNNKEL (reference sequence). The CDR3 DNA is TGTGCCAGCAGCCAAAACAGCGGGAGTTCGCCCACAGATACGCAGTATTTT. Its translation: CASSQNSGSSPTDTQYF.

This clone was seen just once. The chain has TRBV4-3 and TRBJ1-6; weak D call: TRBD1 (5 bases). V was shortened by 1 base and J by 0 bases, with 10 bases between the two germline ends. The CDR3 has 17 amino acids. The germline gives CDR1 LGHNA, CDR2 YSLEER. CDR3 in amino acids: CASSQGAGSSYNSPLHF. The CDR3 DNA reads as TGCGCCAGCAGCCAAGGGGCAGGGAGCTCCTATAATTCACCCCTCCACTTT.

The genes are TRBV6-6 and TRBJ2-7, with D maybe TRBD1 (7 bases). There are 14 residues in the CDR3. The germline V gene has CDR1 MNHNY and CDR2 SVGAGI (reference sequence). The V end lost 2 bases, the J end lost 5 bases, and 13 bases lay between the germline ends. The CDR3 bases are TGTGCCAGCAGTTACAACCAGGGGGGCCACGAGCAGTACTTC. Encoded protein: CASSYNQGGHEQYF.

The chain carries TRBV3-1 (or the pseudogene TRBV3-2) and TRBJ2-3, with 7 bases fitting TRBD2. Trimming at V came to 1 base and at J to 9 bases, leaving 7 bases not matched to a gene. The CDR3 is made up of 14 amino acids. Germline values: CDR1 LGHDT, CDR2 YNNKEL (reference sequence). The CDR3 is CASSQGAGEGTQYF. CDR3 bases: TGTGCCAGCAGCCAAGGCGCGGGAGAGGGGACGCAGTATTTT.

V and J are TRBV4-1 and TRBJ1-2; D not resolved. Germline assignment: CDR1 MGHRA and CDR2 YSYEKL. CDR3 size: 14 residues. The V end was cut by 0 bases, the J end by 6 bases, with 11 bases between. CDR3: CASSQEGSGDGYTF. The CDR3 nucleotides read TGCGCCAGCAGCCAAGAGGGCAGCGGGGATGGCTACACCTTC.

The chain uses TRBV4-3 and TRBJ2-1, with 9 nucleotides matching TRBD2. CDR1 and CDR2 (germline): LGHNA, YSLEER. The length of the CDR3 is 17 residues. The ends lost 5 bases at V and 6 bases at J; junction bases unmatched: 14. The CDR3 DNA reads as TGCGCCAGCAGCTTTGGGATAGCGGGAGAATTGGCCAATGAGCAGTTCTTC. Translated, it gives CASSFGIAGELANEQFF.

The J gene is TRBJ1-2, the V gene TRBV11-2; the match to TRBD1 covers 8 bases. CDR1 and CDR2 (germline): SGHAT, FQNNGV. The V gene end was trimmed by 5 bases and the J gene end by 7 bases; junction bases not matched to a gene: 6. This CDR3 is built from 13 residues. The CDR3 here is CASSPDRGGGYTF. CDR3 sequence (DNA): TGTGCCAGCAGCCCCGACAGGGGAGGTGGCTACACCTTC. The whole variable domain, filled in from reference TRBV11-2 and TRBJ1-2, reads EAGVAQSPRYKIIEKRQSVAFWCNPISGHATLYWYQQILGQGPKLLIQFQNNGVVDDSQLPKDRFSAERLKGVDSTLKIQPAKLEDSAVYLCASSPDRGGGYTFGSGTRLTVV.

This clone was counted a single time. V usage is TRBV24-1 and J usage is TRBJ1-4; D remains ambiguous. The CDR3 covers 12 residues. Looked up from germline, CDR1 is KGHDR and CDR2 is SFDVKD. V was pared by 8 bases and J by 8 bases, with 11 bases between. The CDR3 DNA sequence: TGTGCCACCATGGGGTCGGACGAAAAACTGTTTTTT. This sequence encodes CATMGSDEKLFF.

The J gene is TRBJ2-1, the V gene TRBV27; D might be TRBD1 or TRBD2, each matching 6 bases. CDR3 length: 15 residues. The V gene lost 6 bases and the J gene lost 3 bases, with 15 bases spanning the gap. CDR1 is MNHEY and CDR2 is SMNVEV in the germline V gene (reference sequence). The CDR3 nucleotides are TGTGCCAGCAGGTTAGCGGAGGGGGACTACAATGAGCAGTTCTTC. Amino acids: CASRLAEGDYNEQFF.

This clone was picked up one time. The V gene is TRBV19, the J gene TRBJ1-5, with 7 bases that match TRBD1. With V trimmed by 8 bases and J by 3 bases, 13 bases remained unmatched. The length of the CDR3 is 16 residues. Germline assignment: CDR1 LNHDA and CDR2 SQIVND (reference sequence). The CDR3 loop reads CASQWDSLGPNQPQHF. CDR3 in DNA: TGTGCCAGTCAGTGGGACAGTCTCGGTCCCAATCAGCCCCAGCATTTT.

This chain's CDR3 is CASSYRGPRDDFYGYTF. The CDR3 region has the DNA TGTGCCAGTAGCTACAGGGGGCCCCGCGACGACTTTTATGGCTACACCTTC. The chain is built from TRBV19 and TRBJ1-2; 9 nucleotides line up with TRBD1. Per germline, CDR1 LNHDA and CDR2 SQIVND (reference sequence). The trim removed 6 bases at V and 5 bases at J, leaving 16 bases unmatched. This CDR3 has 17 amino acids.

The V and J genes are TRBV5-1 and TRBJ1-2, with D unresolved. V was shortened by 0 bases and J by 4 bases, with 16 bases between the two germline ends. The germline V gene encodes CDR1 SGHRS and CDR2 YFSETQ. This CDR3 is 16 amino acids long. The CDR3 DNA sequence: TGCGCCAGCAGCTTGGCCTATCTCGGACTTATCTATGGCTACACCTTC. Its translation: CASSLAYLGLIYGYTF.

The chain carries TRBV4-3 and TRBJ1-2; D is unclear. The V and J ends lost 4 bases and 2 bases respectively, with 14 bases between them. This CDR3 is built from 15 residues. Germline V gene lookup returns CDR1 LGHNA and CDR2 YSLEER. The CDR3 nucleotides read TGCGCCAGCAGCCCCATTGTCTGGCTCAACTATGGCTACACCTTC. Protein sequence: CASSPIVWLNYGYTF.

The chain combines TRBV29-1 with TRBJ2-7, with D possibly TRBD1 on 5 matching bases. The CDR3 runs 15 residues. Deletions cut 0 bases from V and 1 base from J, with 13 bases between. In germline, CDR1 is SQVTM, CDR2 ANQGSEA. The CDR3 DNA is TGCAGCGTTGAAGAGGTGACAGCCGAGTCCTACGAGCAGTACTTC. Translating gives CSVEEVTAESYEQYF.

This clone came up once. The chain is built from TRBV21-1 and TRBJ2-2; no check of the table's D call, TRBD1, against the DNA was made. TRBV21-1 is a pseudogene. The CDR3 loop spans 16 amino acids. CDR3 DNA sequence: TGTGCCAGCAGCCTTGGGGACAGGGCAAACACCGGGGAGCTGTTTTTT. It translates to CASSLGDRANTGELFF.

This sequence joins TRBV6-2 or TRBV6-3 and TRBJ1-2; D uncertain. The V and J ends lost 5 bases and 1 base respectively, with 17 bases between them. The CDR3 length is 16 residues. Germline CDR1 MNHEY, CDR2 SVGEGT. In DNA, the CDR3 is TGTGCCAGCAGTCTAACCGCGTTCGACATTAACTATGGCTACACCTTC. Its translation is CASSLTAFDINYGYTF.

This chain joins TRBV2 and TRBJ2-1, with a weak D call TRBD2 (5 bases). V was trimmed by 8 bases and J by 5 bases, leaving 13 bases between them. The length of the CDR3 is 13 residues. Germline CDR1 is SNHLY and CDR2 is FYNNEI. The CDR3 is CASPDGNDNEQFF. The CDR3 DNA follows: TGTGCCAGCCCGGACGGGAACGACAATGAGCAGTTCTTC.

The chain is built from TRBV10-3 and TRBJ2-3, with 13 bases identical to TRBD2. After removal of 5 bases from V and 6 bases from J, the junction contained 8 bases not matched to a gene. The CDR3 has 16 residues. From germline, CDR1 is ENHRY and CDR2 SYGVKD. CDR3 sequence: CAISPGATSGRDTQYF. CDR3 DNA sequence: TGTGCCATCAGTCCTGGGGCGACTAGCGGGAGGGATACGCAGTATTTT.

This chain connects TRBV28 to TRBJ1-2; maybe TRBD1 (5 bases). The CDR3 loop spans 15 amino acids. V was trimmed by 7 bases and J by 2 bases, leaving 17 bases between them. Germline values: CDR1 MDHEN, CDR2 SYDVKM. For the CDR3, the DNA is TGTGCCAGCAATACCCCCGCTGGGGGGAACTATGGCTACACCTTC. This translates into CASNTPAGGNYGYTF.

V gene TRBV3-1 (or the pseudogene TRBV3-2) combines with J gene TRBJ1-1; D gene ambiguous. The CDR3 runs to 13 residues. V was shortened by 0 bases and J by 7 bases, with 9 bases between the two germline ends. Per the germline V gene, CDR1 is LGHDT and CDR2 is YNNKEL (reference sequence). The CDR3 here is CASSQDSGGEAFF. The CDR3 DNA sequence: TGTGCCAGCAGCCAAGATAGCGGCGGTGAAGCTTTCTTT.

As for this clone: This specimen includes other DNA sequences encoding the same CDR3. The chain combines TRBV6-4 with TRBJ1-1, with TRBD1 as a possible D gene (5 bases). In germline, CDR1 is MRHNA, CDR2 SNTAGT. This CDR3 is 13 amino acids long. V shed 8 bases and J shed 1 base, with 11 bases lying between them. The DNA for the CDR3 is TGTGCCAGCCGCGCCACAGGGAACACTGAAGCTTTCTTT. It is translated as CASRATGNTEAFF.

This clone appeared once. The chain couples TRBV9 to TRBJ1-2, with 8 positions matching TRBD1. There are 14 residues in the CDR3. Germline values: CDR1 SGDLS, CDR2 YYNGEE. The ends lost 4 bases at V and 4 bases at J; junction bases unmatched: 6. The CDR3 sequence is CASSPDRGGYGYTF. DNA for the CDR3: TGTGCCAGCAGCCCCGACAGGGGTGGCTATGGCTACACCTTC.

The chain uses TRBV18 and TRBJ2-2; the match to TRBD1 covers 11 bases. Per the germline V gene, CDR1 is KGHSH and CDR2 is LQKENI. The ends lost 4 bases at V and 9 bases at J; junction bases unmatched: 10. The CDR3 is made up of 16 amino acids. The CDR3 DNA follows: TGTGCCAGCTCACGTGGGACAGGGGGTAAACGGCGGGAGCTGTTTTTT. Translated, it gives CASSRGTGGKRRELFF.